What follows is one T cell receptor (beta chain) and its context. Antigen unknown. Germline is not matched at one junction end, which may reflect a read error. An expansion of CD8+CD57+ cells by flow cytometry had been shown in patients chosen for sequencing. Patients were therapy-naive when their blood was sampled. Germline V gives CDR1 SGHTA, CDR2 FQGTGA. The CDR3 is 15 amino acids. TCR beta VDJ combinations and CDR3 sequences were profiled from genomic DNA. Via MiXCR, TCRdb re-called the reads, giving one row per CDR3 protein. The sample holds around 250,000 distinct CDR3 sequences, 82% seen once. These data come from a study of CD8+CD57+ T cells in acquired aplastic anemia. For the study at large: Each DNA sample taken from sorted CD4+ and CD8+ cells came to 3 to 3.5 ug on average. Study conclusions and caveats: About 27 shared CD8+ CDR3s appeared highly expressed within patients' immunodominant clones.

The source is a human donor with aplastic anemia. The sample consisted of sorted CD4+, CD8+, or CD8+CD57+ T cells (not recorded which) from PBMCs. This chain connects TRBV7-3 to TRBJ1-1; possibly TRBD1 for D (6 bases). CDR3: CVSSLAMTGNTEAFF. In DNA, the CDR3 is TGTGTCAGCAGCTTAGCGATGACAGGGAACACTGAAGCTTTCTTT.